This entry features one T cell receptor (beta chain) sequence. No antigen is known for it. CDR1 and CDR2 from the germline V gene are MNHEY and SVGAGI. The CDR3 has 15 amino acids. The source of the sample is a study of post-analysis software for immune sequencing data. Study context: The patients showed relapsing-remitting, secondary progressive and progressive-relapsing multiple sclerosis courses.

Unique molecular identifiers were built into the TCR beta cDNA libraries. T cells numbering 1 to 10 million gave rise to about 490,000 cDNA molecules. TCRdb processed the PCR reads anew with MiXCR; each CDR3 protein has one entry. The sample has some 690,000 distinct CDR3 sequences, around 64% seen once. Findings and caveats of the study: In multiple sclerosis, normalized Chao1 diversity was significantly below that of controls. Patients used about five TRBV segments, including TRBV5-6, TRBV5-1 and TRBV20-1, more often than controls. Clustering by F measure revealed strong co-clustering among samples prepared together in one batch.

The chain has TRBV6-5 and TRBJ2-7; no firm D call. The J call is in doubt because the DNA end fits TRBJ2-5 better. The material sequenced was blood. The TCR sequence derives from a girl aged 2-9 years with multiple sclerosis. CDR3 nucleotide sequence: TGTGCCAGCAGTTACTGGGTGGGGTCCGAAGGGACCCAGTACTTC. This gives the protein CASSYWVGSEGTQYF.